Following are 18 T cell receptor beta chains from one sample sequenced in a study of T cell repertoires in cytomegalovirus infection. These receptors' antigens are unknown. TCRdb analysed the reads with MiXCR anew, one entry per CDR3 protein. Here the sample spans roughly 90,000 distinct CDR3 sequences, approximately 30% being singletons. Sequenced material: CD8+ T cells from cultured PBMCs, taken from culture after CMV antigen stimulation. Source of these receptors: a human donor in good health (CMV status not recorded). Some clones in this sample may be carry-over from other donors' samples.

This clonotype appeared a few times. The chain combines TRBV27 with TRBJ2-7, with D perhaps matching TRBD1 (6 bases). The CDR3 contains 15 residues. V was clipped by 0 bases and J by 2 bases, with 11 bases between them. Germline CDR1 reads MNHEY; CDR2 reads SMNVEV (reference sequence). The CDR3 DNA is TGTGCCAGCAGTTTATCATCAGGGGAGCCCTACGAGCAGTACTTC. It is translated as CASSLSSGEPYEQYF.

This clonotype showed up many times. The chain links TRBV27 to TRBJ2-1; D possibly corresponds to TRBD1 (6 bases). CDR1 is MNHEY and CDR2 is SMNVEV in the germline V gene (reference sequence). This CDR3 has 13 amino acids. The ends were cut back, 2 bases at V and 8 bases at J, with 10 bases in the middle. CDR3 DNA: TGTGCCAGCAGTTTAGGCAGGGGCGATGAGCAGTTCTTC. Residues: CASSLGRGDEQFF.

This clonotype was recorded at least ten times. The chain is built from TRBV6-5 and TRBJ2-5, with a tentative D call TRBD2 (5 bases). The CDR3 consists of 14 residues. Germline loops: CDR1 MNHEY, CDR2 SVGAGI. Deletions cut 0 bases from V and 4 bases from J, with 9 bases between. This CDR3 reads CASSYSLAGETQYF. The DNA for the CDR3 is TGTGCCAGCAGTTACTCCCTAGCCGGAGAGACCCAGTACTTC.

This clonotype showed up just a few times. The gene calls are TRBV7-2 and TRBJ2-5; 12 nucleotides agree with TRBD2. This CDR3 has 15 residues. V lost 5 bases to trimming and J lost 4 bases; unmatched junction nucleotides: 5. Germline loops: CDR1 SGHTA, CDR2 FQGNSA. The CDR3: CASSAGLAGLETQYF. The CDR3 DNA reads TGTGCCAGCAGCGCCGGACTAGCGGGGCTAGAGACCCAGTACTTC.

This clonotype was counted between two and nine times. The rearrangement uses TRBV12-3 or TRBV12-4 and TRBJ2-1; 8 nucleotides agree with TRBD1. The CDR3 loop spans 14 amino acids. The V segment lost 2 bases and the J segment 8 bases; nucleotides outside the gene matches: 5. The CDR3 reads CASSLWQGADEQFF. The CDR3, as DNA: TGTGCCAGCAGTTTATGGCAGGGGGCCGATGAGCAGTTCTTC.

V usage is TRBV20-1 and J usage is TRBJ1-4; tentative D call: TRBD1 (5 bases). The CDR3 runs 15 residues. V lost 8 bases and J lost 5, with 21 bases in between. The germline V gene has CDR1 DFQATT and CDR2 SNEGSKA (reference sequence). The CDR3 spells CSTRTRVKENEKLFF. For the CDR3, the DNA is TGCAGTACCCGGACAAGGGTAAAGGAGAATGAAAAACTGTTTTTT.

V usage is TRBV28 and J usage is TRBJ1-5; 9 bases agree with TRBD1. Germline CDR1 and CDR2: MDHEN and SYDVKM. With V trimmed by 6 bases and J by 7 bases, 7 bases remained unmatched. The CDR3 sequence is 14 residues long. The CDR3: CASSLDRGVQPQHF. CDR3 coding DNA: TGTGCCAGCAGCTTAGACAGGGGGGTACAGCCCCAGCATTTT.

This chain links TRBV11-2 with TRBJ2-1, with D maybe TRBD1 (6 bases). Trimming removed 1 base from V and 10 bases from J, with 11 bases in between. The germline CDR1 and CDR2 sequences are SGHAT and FQNNGV. The CDR3 spans 13 residues. CDR3 residues: CASSLVGAGEQFF. CDR3 in DNA: TGTGCCAGCAGCTTAGTGGGGGCCGGAGAGCAGTTCTTC. Full variable domain (outside the CDR3, taken from reference TRBV11-2 and TRBJ2-1): EAGVAQSPRYKIIEKRQSVAFWCNPISGHATLYWYQQILGQGPKLLIQFQNNGVVDDSQLPKDRFSAERLKGVDSTLKIQPAKLEDSAVYLCASSLVGAGEQFFGPGTRLTVL.

The V and J genes are TRBV20-1 and TRBJ2-2; TRBD2 agrees at 10 bases. From germline, CDR1 is DFQATT and CDR2 SNEGSKA (reference sequence). This CDR3 is built from 15 residues. Germline trimming cut 4 bases from V and 3 bases from J; bases unmatched to any gene: 5. Written as DNA, the CDR3 is TGCAGTGCTAAAGCTAGCGGGGGCTACACCGGGGAGCTGTTTTTT. It specifies CSAKASGGYTGELFF.

This clonotype was detected only a few times. This rearrangement joins TRBV5-1 to TRBJ1-1, with D perhaps TRBD1 (5 bases). The germline gives CDR1 SGHRS, CDR2 YFSETQ. The CDR3 has 13 amino acids. V was clipped by 4 bases and J by 6 bases, with 13 bases between them. The CDR3 nucleotides read TGCGCCAGCAGCCCTGACAGTATTCCTGAAGCTTTCTTT. This encodes CASSPDSIPEAFF.

This sequence joins TRBV7-9 and TRBJ1-1; D possibly corresponds to TRBD1 (6 bases). Trimming took 5 bases from V and 6 from J, leaving 16 bases between them. The CDR3 runs to 14 residues. Germline-derived CDR1 and CDR2 are SEHNR and FQNEAQ (reference sequence). The CDR3 DNA follows: TGTGCCAGCAGCGCCGCGGGGGCTGGAGCTGAAGCTTTCTTT. This gives the protein CASSAAGAGAEAFF.

The chain uses TRBV12-3 or TRBV12-4 and TRBJ1-5; D not certain. The CDR3 extends over 14 amino acids. Trimming pared 3 bases from V and 5 bases from J, leaving 11 bases between. The CDR3 sequence: CASSFVRGDQPQHF. The CDR3 DNA sequence: TGTGCCAGCAGTTTCGTCCGGGGAGATCAGCCCCAGCATTTT.

V usage is TRBV11-2 and J usage is TRBJ2-2; no clear D gene. The CDR3 is made up of 11 amino acids. Germline V gene data show CDR1 as SGHAT and CDR2 as FQNNGV. Trimming took 11 bases from V and 7 from J, leaving 11 bases between them. The CDR3 coding sequence is TGTGCCGGGGATGCCTACGGGGAGCTGTTTTTT. The encoded protein is CAGDAYGELFF.

CDR3 DNA sequence: TGTGCCAGCAGGGTGACTTCGAACACTGAAGCTTTCTTT. The encoded protein is CASRVTSNTEAFF. The J gene is TRBJ1-1, the V gene TRBV2; D uncertain. The CDR3 is made up of 13 amino acids. Per germline, CDR1 SNHLY and CDR2 FYNNEI. With 6 bases removed from V and 1 base from J, the gap between germline ends came to 9 bases.

This clonotype turned up a few times. DNA of the CDR3: TGTGCCAGCAGCTTAAGTTGGGGGGCGCGGGCTTTCTTT. This translates into CASSLSWGARAFF. This chain connects TRBV7-8 to TRBJ1-1; possible D gene TRBD1, 6 bases. The ends were cut back, 2 bases at V and 11 bases at J, with 15 bases in the middle. The CDR3 is 13 amino acids. Looked up from germline, CDR1 is SGHVS and CDR2 is FQNEAQ.

Many counts were recorded for this clonotype. The chain employs TRBV7-8 and TRBJ2-3; 10 bases are a match to TRBD2. V lost 4 bases and J lost 2; bases outside the gene matches: 9. Germline CDR1 SGHVS, CDR2 FQNEAQ. The CDR3 is 17 residues long. Here the CDR3 DNA reads TGTGCCAGCAGCTCGACATCTAGCGGGGGACTCACAGATACGCAGTATTTT. Amino acid sequence: CASSSTSSGGLTDTQYF.

The rearrangement uses TRBV4-1 and TRBJ1-4; 9 bases align to TRBD1. The CDR3 sequence is 17 residues long. V was clipped by 2 bases and J by 8 bases; unmatched bases: 12. Per the germline V gene, CDR1 is MGHRA and CDR2 is YSYEKL. CDR3 DNA sequence: TGCGCCAGCAGCCAAACCCTCTTACAGGGGGCAAGGGAAAAACTGTTTTTT. The encoded protein is CASSQTLLQGAREKLFF.

The genes are TRBV7-9 and TRBJ2-7; D gene uncertain. With 1 base removed from V and 1 base from J, the gap between germline ends came to 14 bases. Germline V CDR1 and CDR2: SEHNR, FQNEAQ (reference sequence). The length of the CDR3 is 16 residues. CDR3: CASSLVKRGDSYEQYF. CDR3 DNA sequence: TGTGCCAGCAGCTTAGTCAAGCGCGGAGATTCCTACGAGCAGTACTTC.